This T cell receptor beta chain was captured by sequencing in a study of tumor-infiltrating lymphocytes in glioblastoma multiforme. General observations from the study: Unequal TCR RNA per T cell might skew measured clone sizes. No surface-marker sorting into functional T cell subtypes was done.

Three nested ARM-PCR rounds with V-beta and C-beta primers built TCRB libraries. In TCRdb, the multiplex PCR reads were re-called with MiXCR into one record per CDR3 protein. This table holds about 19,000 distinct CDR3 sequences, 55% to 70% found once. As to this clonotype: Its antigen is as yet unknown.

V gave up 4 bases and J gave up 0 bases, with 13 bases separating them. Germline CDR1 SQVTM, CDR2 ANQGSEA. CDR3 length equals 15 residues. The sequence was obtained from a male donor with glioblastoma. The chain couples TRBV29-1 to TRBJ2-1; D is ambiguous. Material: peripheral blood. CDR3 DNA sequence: TGCAGCGTTGGGCTTGTTGCGTGCTCCTACAATGAGCAGTTCTTC. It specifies CSVGLVACSYNEQFF.